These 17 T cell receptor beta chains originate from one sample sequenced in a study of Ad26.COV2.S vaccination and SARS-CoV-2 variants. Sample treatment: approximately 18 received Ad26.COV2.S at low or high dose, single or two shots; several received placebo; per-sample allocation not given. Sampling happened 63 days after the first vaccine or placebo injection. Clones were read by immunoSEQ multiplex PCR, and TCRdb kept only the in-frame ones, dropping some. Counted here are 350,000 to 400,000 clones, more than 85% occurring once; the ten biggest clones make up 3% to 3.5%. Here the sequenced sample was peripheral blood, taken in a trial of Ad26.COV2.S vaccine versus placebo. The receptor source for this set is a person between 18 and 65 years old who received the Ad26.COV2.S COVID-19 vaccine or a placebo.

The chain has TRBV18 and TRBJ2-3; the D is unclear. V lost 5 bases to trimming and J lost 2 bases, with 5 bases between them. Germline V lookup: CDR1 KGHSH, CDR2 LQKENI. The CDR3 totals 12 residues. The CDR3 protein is CASSSNTDTQYF. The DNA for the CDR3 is TGTGCCAGCTCATCTAACACAGATACGCAGTATTTT.

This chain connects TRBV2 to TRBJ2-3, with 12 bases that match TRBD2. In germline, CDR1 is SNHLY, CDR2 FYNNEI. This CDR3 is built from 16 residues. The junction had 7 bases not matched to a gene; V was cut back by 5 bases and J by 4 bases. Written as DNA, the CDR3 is TGTGCCAGCAGTACGACGACTAGCGGGGGAGCAGATACGCAGTATTTT. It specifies CASSTTTSGGADTQYF.

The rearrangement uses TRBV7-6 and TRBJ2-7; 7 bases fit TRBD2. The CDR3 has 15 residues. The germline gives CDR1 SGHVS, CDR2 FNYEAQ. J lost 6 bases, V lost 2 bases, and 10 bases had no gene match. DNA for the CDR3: TGTGCCAGCAGCTTACGGGCGGGACTACCAGTCGAGCAGTACTTC. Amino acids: CASSLRAGLPVEQYF.

Here the CDR3 reads CASSRQGPTVNEQFF. In nucleotides, the CDR3 is TGTGCCAGCAGCCGACAGGGCCCCACGGTCAATGAGCAGTTCTTC. This chain uses TRBV5-4 with TRBJ2-1, with 7 bases aligning to TRBD1. Germline assignment: CDR1 SGHNT and CDR2 YYREEE (reference sequence). V lost 4 bases, J lost 6 bases, and 10 bases stayed unmatched. The CDR3 sequence is 15 residues long.

DNA for the CDR3: TGTGCCAGCAGTCCGGGGCTGGACAGGCGGTTTCACAGGGATACGCAGTATTTT. Its protein product is CASSPGLDRRFHRDTQYF. This chain joins TRBV21-1 and TRBJ2-3; the table calls TRBD1, which could not be checked here. TRBV21-1 is labeled a pseudogene. The CDR3 totals 18 residues.

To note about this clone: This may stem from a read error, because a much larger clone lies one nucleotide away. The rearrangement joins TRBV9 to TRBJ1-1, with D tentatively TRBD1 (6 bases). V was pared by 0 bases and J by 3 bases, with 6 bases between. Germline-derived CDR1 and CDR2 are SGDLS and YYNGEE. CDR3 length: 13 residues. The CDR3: CASSVDRDTEAFF. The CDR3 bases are TGTGCCAGCAGCGTAGACAGGGACACTGAAGCTTTCTTT.

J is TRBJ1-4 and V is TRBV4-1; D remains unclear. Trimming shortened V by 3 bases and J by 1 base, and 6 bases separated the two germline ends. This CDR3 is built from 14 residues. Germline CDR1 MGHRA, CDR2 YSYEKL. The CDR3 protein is CASSQGGTNEKLFF. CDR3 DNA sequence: TGCGCCAGCAGCCAGGGTGGAACTAATGAAAAACTGTTTTTT.

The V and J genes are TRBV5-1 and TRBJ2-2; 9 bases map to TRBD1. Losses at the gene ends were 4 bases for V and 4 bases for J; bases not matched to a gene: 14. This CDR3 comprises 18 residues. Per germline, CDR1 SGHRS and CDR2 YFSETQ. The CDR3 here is CASSPRWGTGPSTGELFF. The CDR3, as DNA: TGCGCCAGCAGCCCCCGGTGGGGGACAGGGCCGAGCACCGGGGAGCTGTTTTTT.

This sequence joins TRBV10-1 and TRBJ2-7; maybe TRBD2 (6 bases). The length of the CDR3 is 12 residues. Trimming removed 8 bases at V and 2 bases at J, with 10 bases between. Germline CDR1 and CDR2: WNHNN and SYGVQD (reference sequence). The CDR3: CASGAGPYEQYF. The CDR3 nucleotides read TGCGCCAGCGGAGCGGGCCCCTACGAGCAGTACTTC.

CDR3 loop: CASSLRQSNTEAFF. The CDR3 DNA follows: TGTGCCAGCAGTTTGAGACAGTCGAACACTGAAGCTTTCTTT. This chain joins TRBV27 and TRBJ1-1; D might be TRBD1 (5 bases). The CDR3 contains 14 residues. The V and J ends lost 3 bases and 1 base respectively, with 9 bases between them. CDR1 is MNHEY, CDR2 SMNVEV, per germline (reference sequence).

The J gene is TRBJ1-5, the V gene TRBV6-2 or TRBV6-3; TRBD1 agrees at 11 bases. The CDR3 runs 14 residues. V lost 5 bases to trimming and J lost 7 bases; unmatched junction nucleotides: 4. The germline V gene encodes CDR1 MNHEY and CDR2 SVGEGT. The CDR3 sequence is CASSDRTGGQPQHF. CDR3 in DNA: TGTGCCAGCAGTGACCGGACAGGGGGCCAGCCCCAGCATTTT.

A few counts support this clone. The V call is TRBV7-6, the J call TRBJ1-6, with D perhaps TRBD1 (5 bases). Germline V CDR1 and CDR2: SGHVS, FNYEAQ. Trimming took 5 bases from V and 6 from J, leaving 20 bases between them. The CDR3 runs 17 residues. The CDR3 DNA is TGTGCCAGCAGCCTACTTCTCGGGGGGTCTTCTAATTCACCCCTCCACTTT. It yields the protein CASSLLLGGSSNSPLHF.

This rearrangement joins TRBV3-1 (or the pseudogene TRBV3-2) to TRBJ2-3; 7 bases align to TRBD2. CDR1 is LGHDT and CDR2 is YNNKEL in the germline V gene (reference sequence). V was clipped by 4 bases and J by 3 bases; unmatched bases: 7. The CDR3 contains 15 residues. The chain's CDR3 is CASSPVGGGTDTQYF. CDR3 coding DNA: TGTGCCAGCAGCCCCGTTGGCGGGGGAACAGATACGCAGTATTTT.

CDR3 residues: CASSQDPAGVKQEKLFF. CDR3 nucleotides: TGCGCCAGCAGCCAAGATCCCGCCGGCGTCAAGCAGGAAAAACTGTTTTTT. This chain connects TRBV4-1 to TRBJ1-4; unclear D gene. Germline lookup yields CDR1 MGHRA and CDR2 YSYEKL. The length of the CDR3 is 17 residues. V shed 0 bases and J shed 8 bases, with 19 bases lying between them.

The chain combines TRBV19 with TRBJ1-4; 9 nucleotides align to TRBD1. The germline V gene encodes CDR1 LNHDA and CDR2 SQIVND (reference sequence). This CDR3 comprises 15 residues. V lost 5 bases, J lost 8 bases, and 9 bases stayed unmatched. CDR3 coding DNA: TGTGCCAGTAGTGACCGGGACAGGGAAGACGAAAAACTGTTTTTT. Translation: CASSDRDREDEKLFF.

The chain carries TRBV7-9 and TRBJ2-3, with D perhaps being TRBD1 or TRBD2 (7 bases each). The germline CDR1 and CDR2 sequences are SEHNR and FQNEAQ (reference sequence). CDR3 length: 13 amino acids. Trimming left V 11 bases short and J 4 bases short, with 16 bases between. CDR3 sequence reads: CASSGGDADTQYF. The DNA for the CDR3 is TGTGCCTCCTCAGGGGGGGACGCAGATACGCAGTATTTT. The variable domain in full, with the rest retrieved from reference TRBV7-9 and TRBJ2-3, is DTGVSQNPRHKITKRGQNVTFRCDPISEHNRLYWYRQTLGQGPEFLTYFQNEAQLEKSRLLSDRFSAERPKGSFSTLEIQRTEQGDSAMYLCASSGGDADTQYFGPGTRLTVL.

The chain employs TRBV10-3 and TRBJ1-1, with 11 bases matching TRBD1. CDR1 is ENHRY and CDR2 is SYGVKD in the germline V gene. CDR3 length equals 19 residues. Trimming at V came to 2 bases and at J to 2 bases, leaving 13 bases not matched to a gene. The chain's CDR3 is CAISETPEVWTGGNTEAFF. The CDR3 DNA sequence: TGTGCCATCAGTGAGACCCCGGAGGTTTGGACAGGGGGCAACACTGAAGCTTTCTTT.